These 12 T cell receptor beta chains originate from one sample sequenced in a study of T cell changes during pregnancy in multiple sclerosis. Sequenced by immunoSEQ multiplex PCR; TCRdb stores in-frame clones only, minus some. Altogether about 110,000 clones are present, 85% to 95% being singletons, with the ten largest covering over 0.65%. The sequenced sample was peripheral blood, obtained in the third trimester of pregnancy. The source is a female donor in good health, enrolled as a control in a pregnancy study.

The rearrangement joins TRBV5-4 to TRBJ1-1; D is uncertain. Germline loops: CDR1 SGHNT, CDR2 YYREEE (reference sequence). The CDR3 spans 11 residues. The ends were cut back, 5 bases at V and 5 bases at J, with 7 bases in the middle. The CDR3 region is CASSRDTEAFF. In DNA form, the CDR3 reads TGTGCCAGCAGTCGGGATACTGAAGCTTTCTTT.

This sequence joins TRBV7-8 and TRBJ2-1, with TRBD2 matching over 8 bases. Per germline, CDR1 SGHVS and CDR2 FQNEAQ. The CDR3 contains 14 residues. Losses at the gene ends were 0 bases for V and 15 bases for J; bases not matched to a gene: 10. CDR3 loop: CASSLAGLAGSGFF. The CDR3 DNA sequence: TGTGCCAGCAGCTTAGCGGGGTTAGCGGGGAGTGGGTTCTTC.

The rearrangement links TRBV19 to TRBJ2-6; D ambiguous. Germline V CDR1 and CDR2: LNHDA, SQIVND (reference sequence). The CDR3 totals 13 residues. Trimming shortened V by 5 bases and J by 5 bases, and 7 bases separated the two germline ends. CDR3 in DNA: TGTGCCAGTAGTGCGGCAAGGGCCAACGTCCTGACTTTC. Translation gives CASSAARANVLTF.

The gene calls are TRBV27 and TRBJ1-4; a weak D match, TRBD1 (5 bases). Germline V gene lookup returns CDR1 MNHEY and CDR2 SMNVEV (reference sequence). Trimming pared 3 bases from V and 3 bases from J, leaving 14 bases between. The CDR3 contains 16 residues. The chain's CDR3 is CASSFLGAQANEKLFF. The DNA of the CDR3 is TGTGCCAGCAGTTTTCTAGGGGCGCAGGCTAATGAAAAACTGTTTTTT.

This chain connects TRBV6-6 to TRBJ2-1, with D perhaps TRBD2 (6 bases). This CDR3 contains 14 residues. Trimming removed 3 bases at V and 6 bases at J, with 12 bases between. CDR1 is MNHNY and CDR2 is SVGAGI in the germline V gene (reference sequence). In nucleotides, the CDR3 is TGTGCCAGCAGTTATGGCGGGGTGGCCAATGAGCAGTTCTTC. This codes for CASSYGGVANEQFF.

This rearrangement joins TRBV27 to TRBJ2-1; 8 bases line up with TRBD1. V lost 3 bases, J lost 0 bases, and 1 base stayed unmatched. The CDR3 is 15 residues long. The V gene's germline CDR1 is MNHEY and CDR2 SMNVEV (reference sequence). In DNA form, the CDR3 reads TGTGCCAGCAGTTTTACAGGGGGCTCCTACAATGAGCAGTTCTTC. This translates into CASSFTGGSYNEQFF.

The genes are TRBV6-6 and TRBJ1-1; 8 positions match TRBD1. Germline V gene data show CDR1 as MNHNY and CDR2 as SVGAGI (reference sequence). After removal of 5 bases from V and 6 bases from J, the junction contained 8 bases not matched to a gene. The length of the CDR3 is 14 residues. The CDR3 DNA follows: TGTGCCAGCAGTCGCGACAGGGGAATCGCTGAAGCTTTCTTT. The encoded protein is CASSRDRGIAEAFF.

J is TRBJ2-5 and V is TRBV6-6; TRBD2 is a possible D gene (6 bases). Between the trimmed V and J ends, which lost 6 bases and 2 bases, there was a span of 13 bases. This CDR3 contains 14 residues. The germline V gene has CDR1 MNHNY and CDR2 SVGAGI (reference sequence). The CDR3 DNA reads as TGTGCCAGCAGAACGGGGACTCTTCAAGAGACCCAGTACTTC. This sequence encodes CASRTGTLQETQYF.

The chain links TRBV9 to TRBJ1-2; a possible D gene is TRBD1 (5 bases). The CDR3 totals 13 residues. V was cut by 5 bases and J by 2 bases, with 10 bases left in between. Germline V gene lookup returns CDR1 SGDLS and CDR2 YYNGEE. In nucleotides, the CDR3 is TGTGCCAGCAGTAGGGACTGGAACTATGGCTACACCTTC. Residues: CASSRDWNYGYTF.

The chain has TRBV7-2 and TRBJ2-3; 8 positions match TRBD1. Germline CDR1 and CDR2: SGHTA and FQGNSA. This CDR3 has 15 residues. V lost 1 base and J lost 2; bases outside the gene matches: 2. The CDR3 nucleotides read TGTGCCAGCAGCTTAGGGACAGGGCACACAGATACGCAGTATTTT. Translating it yields CASSLGTGHTDTQYF.

This clone appeared once. The chain joins TRBV7-2 to TRBJ2-7; D possibly corresponds to TRBD2 (6 bases). V was clipped by 2 bases and J by 0 bases, with 11 bases between them. This CDR3 region has 15 residues. Germline CDR1 SGHTA, CDR2 FQGNSA. CDR3 protein: CASSLRELSSYEQYF. In DNA, the CDR3 is TGTGCCAGCAGCTTACGGGAGCTGAGCTCCTACGAGCAGTACTTC.

This sequence joins TRBV7-8 and TRBJ1-5; 9 bases fit TRBD1. The CDR3 covers 16 residues. Germline V gene data show CDR1 as SGHVS and CDR2 as FQNEAQ. With 5 bases clipped from V and 7 bases from J, the junction kept 12 bases outside the gene matches. The CDR3 protein is CASSLHRDRDKQPQHF. CDR3 DNA sequence: TGTGCCAGCAGCCTTCACCGGGACAGGGATAAGCAGCCCCAGCATTTT.